The clone carrying this TCR beta chain was counted a few times. The antigen is unknown. The source of the sample is a study of T cells after yellow fever vaccination. The overall study: Any fraction with a low cell number was prepared using SMART-Seq v4 Ultra Low Input.

Broader study findings: Though weaker, the secondary response peaked faster, on day 5 versus 15. A limited proportion of clonotypes was detected within both the CD4 and CD8 compartments.

Germline assignment: CDR1 MDHEN and CDR2 SYDVKM. The CDR3 consists of 13 residues. V shed 8 bases and J 5 bases; nucleotides not matched to a gene: 7. TCRdb re-analysed the 5' RACE reads in MiXCR, keeping a single row per CDR3 protein. Here the sample spans about 150,000 distinct CDR3 sequences, about 6.9% being singletons. The gene calls are TRBV28 and TRBJ2-5; 8 bases fit TRBD2. The TCR comes from a man aged 25-40 years who received the YFV17D yellow fever vaccine. The specimen comprised CD4+ T cells sorted from PBMCs, sampled 10 days after the yellow fever booster vaccination. CDR3 nucleotides: TGTGCCAGCCGGAGCGGGAGTGGGGAGACCCAGTACTTC. Its translation is CASRSGSGETQYF. The entire variable domain, with the rest obtained from reference TRBV28 and TRBJ2-5, is as follows: DVKVTQSSRYLVKRTGEKVFLECVQDMDHENMFWYRQDPGLGLRLIYFSYDVKMKEKGDIPEGYSVSREKKERFSLILESASTNQTSMYLCASRSGSGETQYFGPGTRLLVL.